The sequence of this TCR beta chain was determined in a study of T-cell memory formation after mild COVID-19. Study-wide points: Some SARS-CoV-2-responding clones were already detected in memory before infection.

Each CDR3 protein is one row after TCRdb ran MiXCR on the 5' RACE reads. The sample holds about 400,000 distinct CDR3 sequences; 23% are singletons and the top ten take around 13%. This clonotype was seen repeatedly, ten times or more. The antigen is undetermined. The sequenced sample was PBMCs or a T cell subset sorted from them (not recorded which). The TCR comes from an adult woman who had mild COVID-19 (a few samples of this study predate the infection). Cell type and time point are not known.

The CDR3 DNA is TGTGCCAGCAGCCAGTTCTCCGGGGCCTCCTACGAGCAGTACTTC. This translates into CASSQFSGASYEQYF. This sequence joins TRBV3-1 and TRBJ2-7; either TRBD1 or TRBD2 may supply D (5 bases each). The CDR3 covers 15 residues. V was trimmed by 3 bases and J by 0 bases, leaving 12 bases between them. The germline V gene encodes CDR1 LGHDT and CDR2 YNNKEL (reference sequence).